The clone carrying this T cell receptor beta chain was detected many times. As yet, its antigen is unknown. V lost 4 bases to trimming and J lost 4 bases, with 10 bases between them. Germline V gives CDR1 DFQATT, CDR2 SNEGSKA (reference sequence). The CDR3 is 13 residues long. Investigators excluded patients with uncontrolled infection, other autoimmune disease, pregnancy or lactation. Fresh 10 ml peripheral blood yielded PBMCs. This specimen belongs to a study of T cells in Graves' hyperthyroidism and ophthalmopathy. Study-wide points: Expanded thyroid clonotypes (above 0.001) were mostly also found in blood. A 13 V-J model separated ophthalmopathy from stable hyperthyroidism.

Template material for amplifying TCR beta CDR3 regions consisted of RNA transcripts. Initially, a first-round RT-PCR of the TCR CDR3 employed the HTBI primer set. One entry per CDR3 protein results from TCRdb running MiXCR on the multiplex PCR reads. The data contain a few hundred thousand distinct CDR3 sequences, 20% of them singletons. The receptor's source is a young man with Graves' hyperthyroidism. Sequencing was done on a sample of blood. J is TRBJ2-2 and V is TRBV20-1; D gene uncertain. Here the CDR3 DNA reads TGCAGTGCTACAGACGATGGCACCGGGGAGCTGTTTTTT. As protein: CSATDDGTGELFF.